Below, 4 T cell receptor beta chains from the same sample are listed, as sequenced in a study of metastatic and nonmetastatic thyroid tumors. TCRdb ran MiXCR on the PCR reads. The data show roughly 20,000 clones, 34% seen once. Patients were all untreated before their thyroid surgery. Specimen: tumor tissue. The receptor set was obtained from a male donor with papillary thyroid cancer or a benign thyroid nodule (not recorded which). Some clones in this sample may be carry-over from other donors' samples.

This clone came up a few times. This chain uses TRBV27 with TRBJ2-2; D possibly uses TRBD1 or TRBD2 (6 bases each). With 7 bases removed from V and 6 bases from J, the gap between germline ends came to 15 bases. Germline V gene sequence: CDR1 MNHEY, CDR2 SMNVEV (reference sequence). The CDR3 has 14 amino acids. The CDR3 reads CASKGGRLPGELFF. CDR3 in DNA: TGTGCCAGCAAAGGGGGGCGCTTGCCCGGGGAGCTGTTTTTT.

This clone was counted a few times. For the CDR3, the DNA is TGTGCTAGTGGTCCATCGGACAGGGCCCGTTCCTACGAGCAGTACTTC. It yields the protein CASGPSDRARSYEQYF. The chain is built from TRBV12-5 and TRBJ2-7, with 8 positions matching TRBD1. Germline V gives CDR1 LGHNT, CDR2 FRNRAP. The CDR3 covers 16 residues. The ends lost 5 bases at V and 1 base at J; junction bases unmatched: 10. Supplemented by reference TRBV12-5 and TRBJ2-7, the full variable domain reads DARVTQTPRHKVTEMGQEVTMRCQPILGHNTVFWYRQTMMQGLELLAYFRNRAPLDDSGMPKDRFSAEMPDATLATLKIQPSEPRDSAVYFCASGPSDRARSYEQYFGPGTRLTVT.

The J gene is TRBJ1-2, the V gene TRBV11-2; possibly TRBD1 for D (6 bases). Per the germline V gene, CDR1 is SGHAT and CDR2 is FQNNGV. The CDR3 extends over 16 amino acids. V was trimmed by 4 bases and J by 4 bases, leaving 19 bases between them. For the CDR3, the DNA is TGTGCCAGCAGCTCTCTACAGGGACGGAGTATCTATGGCTACACCTTC. Translation gives CASSSLQGRSIYGYTF.

This clone was detected ten times or more. This may be a read error: a much more frequent sequence differs by one nucleotide. CDR3: CASSLRGGANTGGLFF. CDR3 in DNA: TGTGCCAGCAGCTTGAGGGGAGGAGCGAACACCGGGGGGCTGTTTTTT. The V call is TRBV5-4, the J call TRBJ2-2; TRBD2 is a possible D gene (6 bases). Germline assignment: CDR1 SGHNT and CDR2 YYREEE (reference sequence). The CDR3 length is 16 residues. Using reference TRBV5-4 and TRBJ2-2 for the parts outside the CDR3, the full variable domain is ETGVTQSPTHLIKTRGQQVTLRCSSQSGHNTVSWYQQALGQGPQFIFQYYREEENGRGNFPPRFSGLQFPNYSSELNVNALELDDSALYLCASSLRGGANTGGLFFGEGSRLTVL.